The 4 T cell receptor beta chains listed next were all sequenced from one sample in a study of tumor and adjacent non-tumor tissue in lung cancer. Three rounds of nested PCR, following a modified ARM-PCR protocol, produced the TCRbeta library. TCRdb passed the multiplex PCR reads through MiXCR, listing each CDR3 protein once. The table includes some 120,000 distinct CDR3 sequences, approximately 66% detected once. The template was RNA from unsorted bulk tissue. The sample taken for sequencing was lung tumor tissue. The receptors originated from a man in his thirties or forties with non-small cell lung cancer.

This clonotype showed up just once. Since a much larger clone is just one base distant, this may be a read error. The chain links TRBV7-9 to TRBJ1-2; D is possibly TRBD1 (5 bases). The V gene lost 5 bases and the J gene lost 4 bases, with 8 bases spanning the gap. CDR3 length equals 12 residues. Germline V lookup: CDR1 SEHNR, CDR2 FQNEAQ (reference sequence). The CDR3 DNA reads TGTGCCAGCAGCCCAGGGTGCTATGGCTACACCTTC. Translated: CASSPGCYGYTF.

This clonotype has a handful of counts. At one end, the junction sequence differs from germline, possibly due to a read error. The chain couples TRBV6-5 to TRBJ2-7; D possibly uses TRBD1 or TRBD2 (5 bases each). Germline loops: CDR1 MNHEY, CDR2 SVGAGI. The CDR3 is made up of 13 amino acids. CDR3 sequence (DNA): TGTGCCGGCAGGGACGACCAGTTGGGCGAGCAGTACTTC. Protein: CAGRDDQLGEQYF.

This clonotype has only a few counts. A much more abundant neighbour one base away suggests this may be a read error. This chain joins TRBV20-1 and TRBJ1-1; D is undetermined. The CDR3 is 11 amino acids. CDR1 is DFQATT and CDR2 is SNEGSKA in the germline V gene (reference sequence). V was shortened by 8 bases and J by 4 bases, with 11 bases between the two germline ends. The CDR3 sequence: CSTPGATEAFF. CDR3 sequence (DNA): TGCAGTACACCGGGAGCCACTGAAGCTTTCTTT.

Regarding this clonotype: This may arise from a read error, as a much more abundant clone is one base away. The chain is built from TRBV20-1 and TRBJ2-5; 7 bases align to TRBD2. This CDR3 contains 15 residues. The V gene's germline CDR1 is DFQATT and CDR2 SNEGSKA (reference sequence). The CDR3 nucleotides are TGCTGTGCTAGTGGTGGGCGGGGGAGCCAAGAGACCCAGTACTTC. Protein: CCASGGRGSQETQYF.